The T cell receptor beta chain under discussion was sequenced for a study of graft-versus-host responses after intestinal transplantation (TCRdb year 2021). For the wider study: The transplants that recipients received were multivisceral, liver-intestinal, or isolated intestinal. Samples from a few later patients were sequenced in-house on an Illumina MiSeq with MiXCR processing rather than by the commercial service. All recipients received anti-thymocyte globulin induction followed by maintenance tacrolimus and steroids for about three years. The cohort enrolled 24 intestinal transplant recipients including one retransplant, and a few patients lacking pretransplant specimens were excluded. Bulk TCR-beta CDR3 sequencing was used to track graft-versus-host and host-versus-graft alloreactive T cell clones in the graft, circulation and bone marrow after intestinal transplantation. Donor T cell macrochimerism was defined as a peak of at least 4% donor T cells among recipient peripheral blood mononuclear cells. To identify alloreactive clones, pre-transplant mixed lymphocyte reaction products were sequenced and then compared with unstimulated pre-transplant donor and recipient T cells. Results the study describes overall, beyond this receptor: Peak levels of circulating GvH clones were associated with declines in HvG clones early after transplant. Patients with donor T cell macrochimerism had high GvH to HvG T cell clonal ratios in their allografts. The relatively low number and heterogeneity of intestinal transplant patients limited the conclusions. GvH clones were detected in recipient bone marrow, and some of these GvH clones were observed earlier in ileal mucosa or blood, consistent with an intestinal mucosal origin.

Worth noting for this clone: Its antigen is not yet known. No base quality information exists; no much larger clone differs at one position.

Libraries came from the immunoSEQ multiplex PCR assay. For most patients, genomic DNA was subjected to high-throughput TCR-beta CDR3 sequencing by Adaptive Biotechnologies. From the authors' description of their analysis: TCR sequencing data for approximately 17 patients were retrieved from Adaptive's ImmunoSEQ software; three other patients were processed with MiXCR and VDJtools. CDR3 nucleotide sequences shared by donor and recipient were removed because the origin of these sequences could not be assigned. Alloreactive clones required at least 2-fold expansion over unstimulated cells and minimum CFSE-low frequency of 0.002% (template counts) or 0.001% (read counts). Mappable clones were those detected in sequenced pre-transplant spleen, lymph node, or MLR CFSE-low populations of the donor or recipient. Cumulative frequency of alloreactive clones was calculated as a percentage of all sequences weighted by copy number. TCRdb took this table from immuneACCESS and kept in-frame rearrangements with V and J called. Such tables lack part of the clones; where checked against another copy, unresolved V genes explain under half of the gap, and the rest is unexplained. V, J and clone size are those of that table, while D and trimming were read from the DNA. This sample lists 7,500 to 9,500 clones; about 82% were detected once. The ten top clones hold 9.5% to 13% of the sample.

Intraepithelial and lamina propria lymphocytes were isolated from graft specimens using dithiothreitol, EDTA incubations and collagenase D digestion. Bulk TCR-beta sequencing was performed on serial intestinal graft biopsy specimens collected as late as 600 days after transplant. The specimen comprised ileum tissue, sampled roughly 19 weeks after transplant. The receptor was derived from a human patient who received an intestinal transplant, so some T cells may come from the graft donor.

The encoded CDR3 is CASSLMGPMNEQYF. The bases read TGTGCCAGCAGTCTCATGGGGCCTATGAACGAGCAGTACTTC. The V and J genes are TRBV6-5 and TRBJ2-7; the D gene is perhaps TRBD1, on 5 matching bases. CDR1 and CDR2, per the germline V gene, are MNHEY and SVGAGI. The CDR3 holds 14 amino acids from the cysteine to the phenylalanine. The sequence is cut down to CDR3 DNA, 42 bases in frame from base 1. V is shortened by 5 bases, J by 5 bases, and the region joining them spans 16 bases.